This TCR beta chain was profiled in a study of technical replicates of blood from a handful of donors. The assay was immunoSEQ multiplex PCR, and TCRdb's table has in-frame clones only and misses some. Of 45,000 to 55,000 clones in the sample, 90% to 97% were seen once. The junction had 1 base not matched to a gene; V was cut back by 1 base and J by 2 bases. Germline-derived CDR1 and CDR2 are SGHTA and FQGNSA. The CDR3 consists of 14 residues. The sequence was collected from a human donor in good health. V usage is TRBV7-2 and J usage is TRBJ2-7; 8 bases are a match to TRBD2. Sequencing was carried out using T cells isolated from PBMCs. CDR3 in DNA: TGTGCCAGCAGCTTAGATAGCGGGACCTACGAGCAGTACTTC. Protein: CASSLDSGTYEQYF.